A single sample is the source of the 16 T cell receptor beta chains below, sequenced in a study of beta chain features in type 1 diabetes. Expressed TCRB transcripts were sequenced because the entire RNA isolate underwent reverse transcription. Assay: immunoSEQ multiplex PCR; the TCRdb copy retains only in-frame clones and omits some. Of about 320,000 clones listed, less than 15% are singletons. Specimen: central memory CD4+ T cells from blood. All receptors derive from a man aged 30-40 years in good health.

The V and J genes are TRBV11-1 and TRBJ2-1, with TRBD2 matching over 10 bases. CDR1 is SGHAT, CDR2 FQDESV, per germline (reference sequence). Unmatched junction bases numbered 9, after V lost 5 bases and J lost 8 bases. The CDR3 sequence is 15 residues long. CDR3 region: CASSPLAGAYDEQFF. Here the CDR3 DNA reads TGTGCCAGCAGCCCCCTAGCGGGAGCTTACGATGAGCAGTTCTTC.

This clone occurred a few times. The chain employs TRBV5-4 and TRBJ1-2; D perhaps matches TRBD1 (5 bases). V was pared by 4 bases and J by 7 bases, with 8 bases between. This CDR3 contains 11 residues. Germline-derived CDR1 and CDR2 are SGHNT and YYREEE (reference sequence). The CDR3 loop reads CASSRDGGYTF. CDR3 DNA sequence: TGTGCCAGCAGCCGGGACGGTGGCTACACCTTC.

The chain joins TRBV6-9 to TRBJ2-1; tentatively, D is TRBD2 (6 bases). Trimming cost V 9 bases and J 6 bases, with 15 bases left between them. The CDR3 extends over 13 amino acids. The V gene's germline CDR1 is MNHGY and CDR2 SVAAGI. CDR3 DNA sequence: TGTGCCAGGAGGGGCCGCGGGGCCAATGAGCAGTTCTTC. It yields the protein CARRGRGANEQFF.

The chain joins TRBV6-1 to TRBJ1-1; no clear D gene. The germline V gene encodes CDR1 MNHNS and CDR2 SASEGT. Trimming cost V 7 bases and J 1 base, with 10 bases left between them. This CDR3 comprises 13 residues. The CDR3 region has the DNA TGTGCCAGCATCCCGGATTCGAACACTGAAGCTTTCTTT. It encodes CASIPDSNTEAFF.

The chain carries TRBV7-8 and TRBJ1-1; D is unclear. This CDR3 spans 13 amino acids. Per germline, CDR1 SGHVS and CDR2 FQNEAQ. V was clipped by 4 bases and J by 5 bases, with 11 bases between them. The CDR3 region is CASSSVVLTEAFF. As DNA, the CDR3 is TGTGCCAGCAGCTCCGTCGTATTAACTGAAGCTTTCTTT. Looking up the rest from reference TRBV7-8 and TRBJ1-1 gives the full variable domain: GAGVSQSPRYKVAKRGQDVALRCDPISGHVSLFWYQQALGQGPEFLTYFQNEAQLDKSGLPSDRFFAERPEGSVSTLKIQRTQQEDSAVYLCASSSVVLTEAFFGQGTRLTVV.

This chain joins TRBV5-6 and TRBJ2-3, with 12 bases lining up with TRBD2. The germline gives CDR1 SGHDT, CDR2 YYEEEE. V gave up 4 bases and J gave up 6 bases; unmatched junction bases: 12. The CDR3 has 17 amino acids. CDR3 coding DNA: TGTGCCAGCAGCAAACGGACTAGCGGGGTTAGTGCGGATACGCAGTATTTT. This translates into CASSKRTSGVSADTQYF.

Only a few counts were recorded for this clone. V gene TRBV5-4 combines with J gene TRBJ2-7; 9 nucleotides agree with TRBD2. Germline lookup yields CDR1 SGHNT and CDR2 YYREEE (reference sequence). V shed 0 bases, J shed 2 bases, and the junction held 6 bases outside the gene matches. The CDR3 loop spans 16 amino acids. The CDR3: CASSLAGTSPAYEQYV. In DNA, the CDR3 is TGTGCCAGCAGCTTGGCCGGGACTAGCCCTGCCTACGAGCAGTACGTC.

This chain connects TRBV7-2 to TRBJ2-1; no firm D call. Germline CDR1 is SGHTA and CDR2 is FQGNSA. Trimming cost V 5 bases and J 9 bases, with 8 bases left between them. This CDR3 has 11 residues. DNA of the CDR3: TGTGCCAGCAGCGGCCTTCGTGAGCAGTTCTTC. It yields the protein CASSGLREQFF.

This clone was detected a few times. The rearrangement joins TRBV19 to TRBJ1-2, with D maybe TRBD1 (5 bases). Germline CDR1 LNHDA, CDR2 SQIVND (reference sequence). V gave up 7 bases and J gave up 1 base, with 19 bases separating them. The CDR3 contains 16 residues. CDR3 in DNA: TGTGCCAGTACCCGAAGGGACGGGGCAGATAACTATGGCTACACCTTC. Translating it yields CASTRRDGADNYGYTF. The complete variable domain, with remaining parts taken from reference TRBV19 and TRBJ1-2, reads DGGITQSPKYLFRKEGQNVTLSCEQNLNHDAMYWYRQDPGQGLRLIYYSQIVNDFQKGDIAEGYSVSREKKESFPLTVTSAQKNPTAFYLCASTRRDGADNYGYTFGSGTRLTVV.

The sample holds many counts of this clone. This rearrangement joins TRBV18 to TRBJ2-7, with D possibly matching TRBD1 (6 bases). The germline gives CDR1 KGHSH, CDR2 LQKENI. With 6 bases removed from V and 4 bases from J, the gap between germline ends came to 10 bases. The CDR3 runs to 12 residues. The CDR3 DNA reads TGTGCCAGCTCCCTTCAGGGGTACGAGCAGTACTTC. Protein sequence: CASSLQGYEQYF. The full variable domain, with the rest looked up from reference TRBV18 and TRBJ2-7, is NAGVMQNPRHLVRRRGQEARLRCSPMKGHSHVYWYRQLPEEGLKFMVYLQKENIIDESGMPKERFSAEFPKEGPSILRIQQVVRGDSAAYFCASSLQGYEQYFGPGTRLTVT.

V usage is TRBV6-1 and J usage is TRBJ1-6; D remains unclear. From germline, CDR1 is MNHNS and CDR2 SASEGT. V was pared by 3 bases and J by 4 bases, with 13 bases between. The CDR3 has 16 residues. Here the CDR3 reads CASSDEEGSYNSPLHF. For the CDR3, the DNA is TGTGCCAGCAGTGATGAGGAGGGATCTTATAATTCACCCCTCCACTTT.

This clone has more than one count but fewer than ten. This chain connects TRBV15 to TRBJ1-2; D call uncertain. The germline V gene encodes CDR1 LNHNV and CDR2 YYDKDF (reference sequence). CDR3 length: 14 residues. Between the trimmed V and J ends, which lost 0 bases and 2 bases, there was a span of 7 bases. The CDR3 DNA reads TGTGCCACCAGCAGAGATGTTGGAAACTATGGCTACACCTTC. This gives the protein CATSRDVGNYGYTF.

The sample holds a few counts of this clone. V usage is TRBV5-4 and J usage is TRBJ2-5; 10 bases agree with TRBD1. The CDR3 runs 14 residues. Germline V gives CDR1 SGHNT, CDR2 YYREEE (reference sequence). J gave up 5 bases and V 6 bases, and 7 bases lay outside the gene matches. The CDR3 region is CASKGQGFEETQYF. In DNA, the CDR3 is TGTGCCAGCAAGGGACAGGGGTTTGAGGAGACCCAGTACTTC.

This clone turned up a few times. The chain couples TRBV6-5 to TRBJ1-6; D is undetermined. V was pared by 4 bases and J by 0 bases, with 7 bases between. This CDR3 contains 15 residues. Germline V gene data show CDR1 as MNHEY and CDR2 as SVGAGI. The CDR3 loop is CASSSASSYNSPLHF. The DNA of the CDR3 is TGTGCCAGCAGTTCAGCCAGCTCCTATAATTCACCCCTCCACTTT.

The rearrangement links TRBV7-2 to TRBJ2-1, with 7 positions matching TRBD2. The CDR3 is 15 amino acids. The germline gives CDR1 SGHTA, CDR2 FQGNSA. Trimming took 5 bases from V and 5 from J; bases not matched to a gene: 9. This chain's CDR3 is CASSPSTSLNNEQFF. CDR3 nucleotides: TGTGCCAGCAGCCCATCGACTAGCCTAAACAATGAGCAGTTCTTC.

The chain recombines TRBV6-5 with TRBJ1-1; D remains ambiguous. The length of the CDR3 is 13 residues. Trimming cost V 2 bases and J 11 bases, with 15 bases left between them. CDR1 is MNHEY, CDR2 SVGAGI, per germline. The CDR3 loop is CASSYGGMLAAFF. The DNA for the CDR3 is TGTGCCAGCAGTTACGGCGGCATGCTTGCGGCTTTCTTT.